Detailed here is one T cell receptor beta chain. Its specificity is unknown. The sample originates from a study of long-term antiretroviral therapy in people with HIV. The study's findings and limits: Samples were collected from about 2003 to 2018 under possibly less effective ART regimens.

The CDR3 runs to 13 residues. Per germline, CDR1 SGHDN and CDR2 FVKESK. The J segment lost 3 bases and the V segment lost 4 bases, leaving 2 bases of the junction unmatched. The run of the v3.0 immunoSEQ assay was at survey level. Sequencing was performed with immunoSEQ multiplex PCR; in TCRdb, only in-frame clones are kept and a portion is missing. This sample carries approximately 14,000 clones, around 85% of them seen once, and the ten largest clones take roughly 18%. This sequence joins TRBV14 and TRBJ1-1; TRBD1 aligns across 7 bases. The receptor was derived from a middle-aged man with HIV. The sample in question was unsorted PBMCs, obtained just before starting antiretroviral therapy. CDR3 residues: CASSLQGYTEAFF. The DNA for the CDR3 is TGTGCCAGCAGCCTACAGGGGTACACTGAAGCTTTCTTT. The full variable domain, with the rest looked up from reference TRBV14 and TRBJ1-1, is EAGVTQFPSHSVIEKGQTVTLRCDPISGHDNLYWYRRVMGKEIKFLLHFVKESKQDESGMPNNRFLAERTGGTYSTLKVQPAELEDSGVYFCASSLQGYTEAFFGQGTRLTVV.